Included here is one T cell receptor (beta chain) sequence, with context. What antigen it recognizes has not been identified. Base qualities are not at hand, and no much larger clone is one base apart. The sample has other DNA sequences that encode this CDR3 too. The data were taken from a study of shared clonotypes between healthy human individuals (dated by TCRdb to the early 2020s). Background on the whole study: Three men and two women, aged 18 to 49 years, made up the cohort. The study deeply sequenced blood TCR repertoires of several healthy adults to estimate repertoire size and the extent of clonotype sharing between individuals. For each donor, CD4 naive and CD4 memory were each run on three plates, CD8 naive on two plates, and CD8 memory on one plate. Between about 0.85 and 8.9 billion PBMCs per donor were obtained by leukapheresis. Different laboratories and diverse techniques were used to prepare libraries and sequence TCR repertoires, to increase sequencing depth and limit assay-specific biases.

Using the deep immunoSEQ assay, TCR CDR3 regions were amplified from genomic DNA by multiplex PCR. Genomic DNA extracted from each cell subset was distributed evenly over all wells of several immunoSEQ 96-well plates, and each plate served as one replicate. For sorted subsets, 150 to 200 ng genomic DNA, equal to 30,000 to 35,000 T cell genomes, was loaded into each replicate PCR. Purified libraries were quantified with a Qubit 3.0 fluorometer, sized on a Bioanalyzer 2100, and re-quantified with the KAPA Library Quantification kit. A separate single-read 150-cycle Illumina NextSeq 550 flow cell was used to sequence each immunoSEQ 96-well plate. Per the original workflow: Because only junctional sequences without quality scores were contained in the immunoSEQ output, filtering matching that applied to full-length reads could not be performed. Sequences were annotated with PyIR, a Python wrapper for IgBLAST v1.9, and V/J genes and CDR3 were assigned using IMGT germline references. Any read was removed if the V/J assignment was weak (E-value above 1e-6), the CDR3 was missing, or the read contained stop codons, out-of-frame junctions, or ambiguous translated residues. V3J clonotypes were defined as sequences sharing an identical inferred V gene, J gene, and CDR3 amino acid sequence. The percentage overlap between two repertoires was calculated by dividing the number of shared unique clonotypes by the size of the smaller repertoire. Three approaches were used to assess repertoire richness: RTK rarefaction, the Chao1 estimator, and Recon v2.1 estimates of unobserved clonotypes. Generation probabilities were computed with OLGA for all TCRbeta clonotypes obtained by the gDNA method from four donors. TCRdb took over this immuneACCESS table, retaining in-frame rearrangements with V and J assigned. Such tables are incomplete; in checked studies, under half of the missing clones stem from an unresolved V gene, and the remainder is unexplained. For V, J and clone size, that table is used; D and trimming come from the DNA. The sample data list roughly 2.2 million clones, and just over 90% of these were observed just once. The ten largest make up 0.39% of the sample.

Findings and caveats that apply to the study as a whole: Only blood was sampled, and tissue TCR repertoires likely differ from those in blood. The genetic and exposure-history diversity represented was limited by the small number of donors. Rarefaction of sorted-subset datasets indicated incomplete sequencing despite the large sequencing depth. Roughly 5.2% of naive CD4, 3.5% of naive CD8, roughly 2.5% of memory CD4, and approximately 0.4% of memory CD8 clonotypes were shared across a few donors. Compared with non-shared clonotypes, the clonotypes found in all four sorted-subset donors had higher generation probabilities. Larger estimated clonotype richness was generally found for naive subsets than for memory subsets. Pairwise subsampling indicated that sequencing depth was expected to affect the degree of clonotype sharing among donors.

From the cysteine through the phenylalanine, the CDR3 covers 12 amino acids. Kept here is only the CDR3 DNA, which spans 36 bases and is read in frame from base 1. V and J are truncated by 5 bases and 6 bases respectively, leaving an intervening sequence of 11 bases. The germline V gene supplies CDR1 SGHNT and CDR2 YENEEA. The donors were healthy, HIV-negative adults with no recently reported acute infections or vaccinations. Every donor was a Caucasian adult residing in Nashville, Tennessee, USA. CD4+ T cells were enriched through magnetic negative selection, after which naive cells were positively selected on CD45RA and the remaining negative fraction served as the memory subset. After blood collection by leukapheresis, PBMCs were isolated using Ficoll-Histopaque density gradient centrifugation and then cryopreserved in the vapor phase of liquid nitrogen. Purity and quantity of every magnetically sorted T cell population were checked by analytical flow cytometry. Genomic DNA was isolated from each sorted fraction and quantified by UV absorbance on a Nanodrop 2000c.

Sample: naive CD4+ T cells from PBMCs. Reading the label with the study, this specimen's cell subset or site is: CD45RA+ positively selected. The chain is encoded by TRBV11-3 joined to TRBJ2-7; the D gene is possibly TRBD1 or TRBD2, each agreeing over 5 bases. The sequence came from a man younger than 30 in good health. Some clones in this sample may be carry-over from other donors' samples. The CDR3 reads CASSPRGGEQYF. The nucleotides read TGTGCCAGCAGCCCGAGGGGCGGCGAGCAGTACTTC.